In this sample, the clone carrying this TCR beta chain turned up many times. Its target is unknown. The junction shows a germline mismatch at one end, possibly a read error. TCRdb re-derived calls from the RT-PCR reads in MiXCR, one entry per CDR3 protein. The sample contains around 200,000 distinct CDR3 sequences, 7.5% to 10% of which appear only once. This specimen comes from a study of response to subunit inactivated influenza vaccine. Notes on the study in general: The authors proposed limited new T cell recruitment per seasonal influenza vaccination.

The germline V gene encodes CDR1 SGHRS and CDR2 YFSETQ. The CDR3 covers 15 residues. The gene calls are TRBV5-1 and TRBJ2-2, with TRBD1 matching 8 bases. This TCR derives from a man aged 45-65 years who received an inactivated influenza vaccine. Source: non-naive T cells sorted from PBMCs, taken on the day of vaccination. CDR3 sequence (DNA): TGCGCCAGCAGATTGGACAGGGCGAACACCGGGGAGCTGTTTTTT. Residues: CASRLDRANTGELFF.